This T cell receptor beta chain was sequenced for a study of blood T cell repertoires in COVID-19. The wider study: The origin of the acute and convalescent COVID-19 samples was the United States, Italy and Spain. PBMCs, B-cell-depleted T cells, or T cells provided the cDNA or gDNA that made up the material.

Methods used by the authors: Researchers report that nucleated cell counts were estimated from reference gene primer amplification. The repertoire was sequenced with immunoSEQ multiplex PCR; TCRdb's copy has only in-frame clones and lacks some. V, J and clone size reflect that table, while D and trimming were determined from the DNA. The sample consists of 190,000 or so clones, around four fifths of them appearing once. CDR3 length equals 17 residues. After removal of 1 base from V and 1 base from J, the junction contained 7 bases not matched to a gene. From germline, CDR1 is SGHVS and CDR2 FNYEAQ. The chain carries TRBV7-6 and TRBJ2-1, with 7 bases matching TRBD2. The sample comprised peripheral blood. The sequence came from a man in his fifties or sixties with active or convalescent COVID-19. For the CDR3, the DNA is TGTGCCAGCAGCTTAGAAGGCGGGGGATGGTCCTACAATGAGCAGTTCTTC. Its translation is CASSLEGGGWSYNEQFF.